This T cell receptor (beta chain) emerged from a study of blood T cell repertoires in COVID-19. Trimming removed 7 bases at V and 0 bases at J, with 15 bases between. This CDR3 has 14 amino acids. The germline V gene has CDR1 SQVTM and CDR2 ANQGSEA. Profiling relied on immunoSEQ multiplex PCR, and the TCRdb table lists in-frame clones only, not all of them. The data contain hundreds of thousands of clones, around nine tenths of them singletons. Recovered status applied to Cohort 3 donors who had two consecutive negative PCRs. It also applied to those with clearance or with symptom resolution. The rearrangement joins TRBV29-1 to TRBJ1-1; D not resolved. This TCR derives from a woman aged 60-75 years who had recovered from COVID-19. Sequenced sample: PBMCs or T cells enriched from blood (not recorded which). CDR3 sequence: CSADGGPVNTEAFF. The CDR3, as DNA: TGCAGCGCCGACGGAGGTCCCGTGAACACTGAAGCTTTCTTT.